This T cell receptor beta chain was sequenced for a study of cytomegalovirus exposure and HLA in healthy donors. On the study more broadly: A prior study identified just under 120 million unique TCR beta sequences from about 200 million T cells. General study results and limits: A later examination showed that TCR association rates differed by HLA locus, with DRB1 most and HLA-C fewest. Researchers reported in a later analysis that a missense DCLRE1C variant was tied to TCR beta V- and J-gene trimming.

The PCR contained 60 Vbeta and 13 Jbeta primers. Original methodology: Around 80 million unique TCR beta chains, around 11 million of them shared, were counted by a later analysis. TCRdb's table, derived via immunoSEQ multiplex PCR, lists solely in-frame clones and lacks some. V and J calls plus clone size are reproduced from that table; the DNA served to infer D and trimming. The data hold about 63,000 clones, with 73% observed a single time. As for this clone: Its antigen is currently unknown.

V was cut by 3 bases and J by 8 bases, with 20 bases left in between. This CDR3 has 16 amino acids. Germline values: CDR1 SGHRS, CDR2 YFSETQ. The clonotype originates from a man aged 50 or older in good health and CMV-seronegative. The gene calls are TRBV5-1 and TRBJ1-4; D is perhaps TRBD1 (6 bases). Sequenced sample: PBMCs. The CDR3 reads CASSSINTGPGEKLFF. The CDR3 DNA is TGCGCCAGCAGCTCCATAAATACAGGGCCGGGGGAAAAACTGTTTTTT.